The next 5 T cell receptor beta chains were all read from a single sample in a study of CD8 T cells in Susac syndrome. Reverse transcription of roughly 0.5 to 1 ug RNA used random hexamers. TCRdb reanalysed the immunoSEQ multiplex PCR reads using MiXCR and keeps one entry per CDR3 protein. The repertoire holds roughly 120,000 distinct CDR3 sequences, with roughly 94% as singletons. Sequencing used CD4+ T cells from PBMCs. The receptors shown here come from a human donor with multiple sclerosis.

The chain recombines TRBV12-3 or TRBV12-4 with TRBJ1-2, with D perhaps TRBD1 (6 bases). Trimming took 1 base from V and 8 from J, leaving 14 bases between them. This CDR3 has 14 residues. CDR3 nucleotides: TGTGCCAGCAGTTTAGAGCAGGGGATACGGGGCTACACCTTC. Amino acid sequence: CASSLEQGIRGYTF.

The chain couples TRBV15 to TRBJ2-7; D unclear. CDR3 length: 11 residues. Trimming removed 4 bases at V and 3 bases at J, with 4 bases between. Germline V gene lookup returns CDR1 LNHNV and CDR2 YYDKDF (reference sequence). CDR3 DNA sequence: TGTGCCACCAGCATAGACTACGAGCAGTACTTC. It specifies CATSIDYEQYF.

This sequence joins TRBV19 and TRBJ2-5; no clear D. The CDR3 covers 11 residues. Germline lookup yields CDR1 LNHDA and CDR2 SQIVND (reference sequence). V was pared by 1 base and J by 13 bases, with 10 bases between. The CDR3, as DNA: TGTGCCAGTAGTATAGGACGAGTCCCGTACTTC. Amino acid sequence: CASSIGRVPYF.

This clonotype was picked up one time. The CDR3 DNA follows: TGTGCCAGCGGCGTAGGGAATGAGCAGTTCTTC. Protein sequence: CASGVGNEQFF. The rearrangement links TRBV2 to TRBJ2-1; D not resolved. V lost 8 bases, J lost 7 bases, and 9 bases lay in between. Germline loops: CDR1 SNHLY, CDR2 FYNNEI. CDR3 length: 11 residues.

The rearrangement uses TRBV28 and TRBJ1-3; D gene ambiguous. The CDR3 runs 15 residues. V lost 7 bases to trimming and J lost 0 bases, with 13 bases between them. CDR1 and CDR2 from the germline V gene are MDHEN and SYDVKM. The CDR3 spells CASTNDASSGNTIYF. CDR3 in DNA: TGTGCCAGCACCAACGACGCCAGCTCTGGAAACACCATATATTTT.